Listed below are T cell receptor beta chains from one sample, sequenced in a study of shared clonotypes between healthy human individuals. Data came from immunoSEQ multiplex PCR; TCRdb stores just in-frame clones and leaves some out. The table lists approximately 2.4 million clones, approximately 94% of them singletons. Sequencing was performed on naive CD4+ T cells sorted from blood. Receptors were obtained from a man aged 18 to 35 in good health. Each CDR3 is given with its conserved first and last residue. D genes are given only for firm matches. A row's size may be missing; if present it is once, few, many or a size class.

DNA	CDR3	D	J	size	V
TGTGCCAGCAGCTTCGGGGGAGGCACCTACAATGAGCAGTTCTTC	CASSFGGGTYNEQFF	-	TRBJ2-1	-	TRBV11-2
TGTGCCTGGAGAACTCTAGCGGGCCATGCGAACACCGGGGAGCTGTTTTTT	CAWRTLAGHANTGELFF	TRBD2	TRBJ2-2	-	TRBV30
TGTGCCTGGAGTCTAGGCGGGGCCAACACTGAAGCTTTCTTT	CAWSLGGANTEAFF	-	TRBJ1-1	-	TRBV30
TGTGCCAGCTCAGTAGCGGGAGGATCCTACGAGCAGTACTTC	CASSVAGGSYEQYF	TRBD2	TRBJ2-7	-	TRBV6-5
TGTGCCAGCAGTTACGCCTGGGACAAAAGGCAGTATTTT	CASSYAWDKRQYF	-	TRBJ2-3	once	TRBV6-5
TGTGCCTGGGGGACAGGTAAGGGTGGGAATGAGCAGTTCTTC	CAWGTGKGGNEQFF	TRBD1	TRBJ2-1	-	TRBV30
TGTGCCAGCAGCGTAGATCCGGGCGGTGGATTAGGCTACACCTTC	CASSVDPGGGLGYTF	-	TRBJ1-2	-	TRBV9
TGTGCCAGCAGCTTAGCTTTTAGGCCTCCTGATTCCTACTATGGCTACACCTTC	CASSLAFRPPDSYYGYTF	-	TRBJ1-2	-	TRBV7-2
TGTGCCATCAGTGATCTTACCGGGACTAGCGGGAGGGCCGGGGAGCTGTTTTTT	CAISDLTGTSGRAGELFF	TRBD2	TRBJ2-2	-	TRBV10-3
TGTTCTCTAGCGGCGAGGGAGACCCAGTACTTC	CSLAARETQYF	TRBD2	TRBJ2-5	-	TRBV30
TGCGCCAGCAGCAGCGGACAGGGCCCCTACGAGCAGTACTTC	CASSSGQGPYEQYF	TRBD1	TRBJ2-7	once	TRBV5-1
TGTGCCAGCAGCATGAGGGGGGGCGGCCCAGATACGCAGTATTTT	CASSMRGGGPDTQYF	-	TRBJ2-3	-	TRBV5-4
TGTGCCAGCAGCCCTGGGACAGGGGGCTCTGGGGCCAACGTCCTGACTTTC	CASSPGTGGSGANVLTF	TRBD1	TRBJ2-6	-	TRBV2
TGTGCCAGCTCACGGACGATACAGGGGAACATGAACACTGAAGCTTTCTTT	CASSRTIQGNMNTEAFF	TRBD1	TRBJ1-1	-	TRBV18
TGTGCCAGCAGCTTGGGACAGGGGGCGCAGGAGACCCAGTACTTC	CASSLGQGAQETQYF	TRBD1	TRBJ2-5	once	TRBV5-6
TGCAGCGCAAGATCTTGGACAGGGGGTTTGAACACTGAAGCTTTCTTT	CSARSWTGGLNTEAFF	TRBD1	TRBJ1-1	-	TRBV29-1
TGTGCCAGCAGCGTAGAGGGTCTAGCCCCCCAAGAGCAGTACTTC	CASSVEGLAPQEQYF	-	TRBJ2-7	-	TRBV7-6
TGTGCCTGGAGCGGGGACCGGAAAGTGAACACTGAAGCTTTCTTT	CAWSGDRKVNTEAFF	-	TRBJ1-1	-	TRBV30
TGTGCCAGCAGCGTAGCGGGGGACTACGAGCAGTACTTC	CASSVAGDYEQYF	-	TRBJ2-7	once	TRBV9
TGCGCCAGCAGTGACGACACAAACTACGAGCAGTACTTC	CASSDDTNYEQYF	-	TRBJ2-7	-	TRBV10-2
TGTGCCAGCAGTGCCAACAGGGGCCCCTACGAGCAGTACTTC	CASSANRGPYEQYF	TRBD1	TRBJ2-7	-	TRBV6-1
TGTGCCAGCAGTGAACGGGACAGGGAGAGGGGCACTGAAGCTTTCTTT	CASSERDRERGTEAFF	TRBD1	TRBJ1-1	-	TRBV2
TGTGCCAGCAGCCTGGACAGCACAGATACGCAGTATTTT	CASSLDSTDTQYF	-	TRBJ2-3	-	TRBV5-6
TGTGCCAGCAGCGTAACAGGGGCCGCCGGCTCTGCCGGCAACGTCCTGACTTTC	CASSVTGAAGSAGNVLTF	TRBD1	TRBJ2-6	once	TRBV13
TGTGCCAGCAGCTTGGCCGTGCCGGGGGGTGGCAATTCACCCCTCCACTTT	CASSLAVPGGGNSPLHF	-	TRBJ1-6	-	TRBV5-4
TGTGCCAGCAGGTTAGGGTCCAGCGATACGCAGTATTTT	CASRLGSSDTQYF	-	TRBJ2-3	-	TRBV2
TGTGCCAGCAGCGTAGCTGGTGGGGCAAGTTTGTTGACAGATACGCAGTATTTT	CASSVAGGASLLTDTQYF	-	TRBJ2-3	-	TRBV9
TGTGCCAGCACGGACGACAGAGGCAGAGATGGCTACACCTTC	CASTDDRGRDGYTF	-	TRBJ1-2	-	TRBV2
TGTGCCAGCAGAGGGGGGGGGAGGACTGAAGCTTTCTTT	CASRGGGRTEAFF	-	TRBJ1-1	once	TRBV25-1
TGCGCCAGCAGCTTGGGACTAGTGAGTCCAAACGAGCAGTACTTC	CASSLGLVSPNEQYF	-	TRBJ2-7	-	TRBV5-1
TGTGCCAGCAGCTTAGACAGCATAGAGTACGAGCAGTACTTC	CASSLDSIEYEQYF	-	TRBJ2-7	-	TRBV5-5
TGTGCCATCAGTGGGACTAGCGGGGCCATCACCGGGGAGCTGTTTTTT	CAISGTSGAITGELFF	TRBD2	TRBJ2-2	-	TRBV10-3
TGTGCCAGCAGCGTAGAACCAGGGGTAGTGGATGGCTACACCTTC	CASSVEPGVVDGYTF	-	TRBJ1-2	-	TRBV9
TGCGCCAGCAGCGGACAGAATCAAGAGACCCAGTACTTC	CASSGQNQETQYF	-	TRBJ2-5	-	TRBV5-1
TGCGCCAGCAGCTTTTTGATCGGGGGTTACGAGCAGTACTTC	CASSFLIGGYEQYF	-	TRBJ2-7	-	TRBV5-1
TGTGCCAGCAGTGACCGGGACAGGGGGCGGGATGAGCAGTTCTTC	CASSDRDRGRDEQFF	TRBD1	TRBJ2-1	once	TRBV6-1
TGTGCCAGCAGCTTAACAGGGGGCAGGTGTCCCCAGCATTTT	CASSLTGGRCPQHF	TRBD1	TRBJ1-5	-	TRBV7-3
TGTGCCAGCAGCGTAGAAGGGAGCACAGATACGCAGTATTTT	CASSVEGSTDTQYF	-	TRBJ2-3	-	TRBV9
TGTGCCAGCAGTCAGGGACTAGCGGGAGGACAAGAGACCCAGTACTTC	CASSQGLAGGQETQYF	TRBD2	TRBJ2-5	-	TRBV7-2
TGTGCCAGCAGATTAACCATCCCCGGGGGTCAGCCCCAGCATTTT	CASRLTIPGGQPQHF	-	TRBJ1-5	-	TRBV28
TGTGCCAGCAGTGCGAGCCGGGACACCCACACAGATACGCAGTATTTT	CASSASRDTHTDTQYF	-	TRBJ2-3	-	TRBV6-1
TGTGCCAGCAGCCGACAGCTAGTGGGTATGAACACTGAAGCTTTCTTT	CASSRQLVGMNTEAFF	-	TRBJ1-1	once	TRBV5-4
TGCGCCAGTGGGGACGGACTGGCTGGAAACACCATATATTTT	CASGDGLAGNTIYF	-	TRBJ1-3	-	TRBV5-1
TGCGCCAGCAGCTTGCAGACCAGCTCTGGAAACACCATATATTTT	CASSLQTSSGNTIYF	-	TRBJ1-3	-	TRBV5-1
TGTGCCAGTTCGGGACTAGCGGGAGGGCCTACCGGGGAGCTGTTTTTT	CASSGLAGGPTGELFF	TRBD2	TRBJ2-2	-	TRBV10-3
TGTGCCAGCAGCTTAATTACAGGGCCCGATGAGCAGTTCTTC	CASSLITGPDEQFF	-	TRBJ2-1	-	TRBV5-4
TGCGCCAGCAGACCCGGGACAGGGGAAAAAGAGACCCAGTACTTC	CASRPGTGEKETQYF	TRBD1	TRBJ2-5	-	TRBV5-1
TGTGCCTGGAGTAGTGCTCGGACTAGCGGGAGTCCCGAGACCCAGTACTTC	CAWSSARTSGSPETQYF	TRBD2	TRBJ2-5	-	TRBV30
TGCGCCAGCAGCTTACGGACAGGGGCGGCCGGGGAGCTGTTTTTT	CASSLRTGAAGELFF	TRBD1	TRBJ2-2	-	TRBV5-1
TGCGCCAGCAGCGCTCCGGGGGAGCTGTTTTTT	CASSAPGELFF	-	TRBJ2-2	-	TRBV10-2